The sequence of this TCR beta chain was determined in a study of T cells in Graves' hyperthyroidism and ophthalmopathy. Study information: Blood from the periphery was taken at initial diagnosis, before any treatment.

V lost 0 bases to trimming and J lost 11 bases, with 20 bases between them. Germline CDR1 reads SGHRS; CDR2 reads YFSETQ. The CDR3 has 15 residues. This clonotype was counted at least ten times. Patients with uncontrolled infections, other autoimmune diseases, pregnancy or lactation were excluded. Based on clinical symptoms, serum thyroxine and TRAb, thyroid ultrasound and orbital computed tomography, diagnoses were reached. Amplified regions were TCR beta CDR3 sequences from RNA transcripts. The HTBI primer set was used in a first-round RT-PCR of the TCR CDR3. MiXCR, run by TCRdb on the multiplex PCR reads, gives a single entry per CDR3 protein. The data hold 500,000 to 750,000 distinct CDR3 sequences, with more than 15% observed a single time.

The receptor was isolated from a woman under 40 with Graves' hyperthyroidism. The chain is built from TRBV5-1 and TRBJ1-1, with a tentative D call TRBD1 (5 bases). Specimen: blood. The CDR3 protein is CASSLVWGNRGLAFF. CDR3 DNA: TGCGCCAGCAGCTTGGTATGGGGGAATCGGGGGTTGGCTTTCTTT.